This T cell receptor beta chain stems from a study of cytomegalovirus exposure and HLA in healthy donors. The study ran its PCR with 60 Vbeta and 13 Jbeta primers. This table comes from immunoSEQ multiplex PCR, and its TCRdb copy is limited to in-frame clones, with some not included. The profile covers more than 65,000 clones, with 67% appearing a single time and around 6.9% taken by the ten largest. The CDR3 has 14 amino acids. Trimming pared 6 bases from V and 1 base from J, leaving 10 bases between. Germline V gene lookup returns CDR1 SNHLY and CDR2 FYNNEI. The receptor was derived from a woman in her 50s in good health and CMV-seropositive. Sequencing was performed on PBMCs. The chain couples TRBV2 to TRBJ1-5, with D possibly TRBD1 on 6 matching bases. CDR3 sequence (DNA): TGTGCCAGCAGAGCCGGGACAAGCAATCAGCCCCAGCATTTT. Translated, it gives CASRAGTSNQPQHF.